This TCR beta chain is drawn from a study of spatial heterogeneity in lung cancer (dated by TCRdb to the late 2010s). As for the study more broadly: Beta-chain transcripts were consistently detected in greater numbers than alpha-chain transcripts, which likely reflected higher beta-chain transcript abundance. In the raw uncorrected reads, each unique combination of TCR and UMI appeared more than ten times on average. TCR alpha and beta repertoires were quantitatively compared across multiple tumor regions, matched nontumor lung and blood in non-small cell lung cancer. TCR repertoire features were related to nonsynonymous mutation counts determined by whole-exome sequencing of tumor tissue. Both alpha and beta chains were TCR-sequenced in samples taken at surgery, namely 220 tumor regions, approximately 66 matched nontumor lung samples and 50 to 60 PBMC samples. Overall results and qualifications from the work: Ubiquitous expanded tumor TCRs were detected in blood more often at tumor resection than at routine follow-up. Confirming at a functional level the hypothesis that regional TCRs recognize regional mutations was considered to require additional single-cell paired TCR alpha and beta sequencing.

The sample's time point, from its label and the paper: sample taken at primary tumor resection. Whole RNA extracted from tumor and nontumor lung tissue, or from cryopreserved PBMC samples, was used for TCR sequencing without cell sorting. The donors were 60 to 80 patients from the lung TRACERx cohort who had early-stage, untreated non-small cell lung cancer. Only patients for whom sufficient RNA was available from at least two tumor regions were selected for TCR sequencing. Library preparation employed 5' RACE. The listed sequencing device is NextSeq 500. The TCR library protocol attached a unique molecular identifier to each TCR cDNA molecule to allow correction of PCR and sequencing errors. Under the source paper's analysis protocol: TCR identification, UMI-based error correction and CDR3 extraction were all carried out with Decombinator tools. Expanded TCRs were defined as those above a frequency of 2 per 1,000, corresponding to the top 1% of the tumor frequency distribution. Renyi diversity was computed with the R vegan package after each repertoire had been subsampled 100 times to 5,000 TCRs. To build CDR3 similarity networks, amino acid triplet string-kernel similarity was used, and CDR3s were connected when their pairwise similarity was above 0.82. TCRdb reprocessed the public reads (quality trimming at Q25 with fastp, clone calling with MiXCR) and kept in-frame beta chains. Every entry covers one CDR3 protein and lists the most common genes and DNA from its rows. TCRdb assigned the V and J calls; the authors' analysis was not used. The sample table contains around 60,000 distinct CDR3 sequences; only one count was recorded for 8.4% of them. The top ten clonotypes cover over 12% of the sample.

The V end gives up 6 bases and the J end 6 bases, leaving 4 bases in the junction not matched to a gene. The CDR3 numbers 12 residues from cysteine through phenylalanine. Only the CDR3 portion is preserved as DNA: 36 bases, with reading frame beginning at the first base. The germline V gene supplies CDR1 ENHRY and CDR2 SYGVKD. This clonotype has a count of ten or more. Its antigen has not been determined. Per-base quality was not reported, and no clone a single base away is much larger than it. Sequencing used PBMCs, obtained at surgery. Rearrangement joined TRBV10-3 to TRBJ2-7; 8 central bases correspond to TRBD1. This sequence originates from a female donor with early-stage non-small cell lung cancer. The CDR3 in this case is CAISQDRAEQYF. DNA sequence: TGTGCCATCAGCCAGGACAGGGCCGAGCAGTACTTC.